This T cell receptor beta chain was identified in a study of blood T cell repertoires in COVID-19 (TCRdb year 2020). About the study as a whole: Samples from collaborators originated in the United States, Italy and Spain and spanned both the acute and convalescent phases of COVID-19. The prospective study material was composed of cDNA or gDNA derived from T cells, B-cell-depleted T cells, or PBMCs. The dataset comprised deeply sampled blood TCRbeta repertoires from subjects exposed to, actively infected with, or recovered from COVID-19. A freely available public database, intended as a resource for researchers studying the immune response to SARS-CoV-2, is where the repertoires were released. Samples came from the ongoing ImmuneRACE study (first 160 participants) plus 1,254 subjects from 6 global collaborators. The sample metadata nearly always contained a de-identified subject ID, COVID-19 status, age in years and sex. Where available, HLA class I and class II types were obtained from metadata supplied by the sample provider rather than from assay-based typing. What the study reported, not specific to this receptor: The quantity of clinical and demographic metadata differed by source and by participant and was supplied without curation.

Points on this clone: This receptor's antigen is unknown. No quality values exist for individual bases; no much larger clone is one base distant.

The collaborating institutions used their own protocols to collect whole blood in K2EDTA tubes. For TCRbeta analysis, collaborators shipped samples as frozen whole blood, isolated PBMCs, or DNA extracted from either of those sample types. The immunoSEQ Assay, a bias-controlled multiplex PCR, was used to amplify TCRbeta CDR3 regions from genomic DNA. The original methods were these. The number of nucleated cells in each sample was estimated from the amplification of reference gene primers within the assay. To quantify the absolute abundance of each unique TCRbeta CDR3 rearrangement, sequence reads were collapsed and filtered. For each sample, productive Simpson clonality was calculated as the square root of Simpson's diversity index across productive rearrangements. Not all clones reach the TCRdb copy of this immuneACCESS table, which keeps in-frame sequences only. Checked studies attribute under half of the gap to unresolved V genes and leave the rest unexplained. D and trimming were read from the DNA, whereas the V and J calls and clone size are those reported in that table. The sample profile shows tens of thousands of clones; roughly 90% of them were found once. The ten largest clones add up to about 1.5% of the sample.

The TCR sequence derives from a human donor with active COVID-19. The donor label of this sample is uncertain. Sequencing input: peripheral blood.

This receptor carries the CDR3 CASSQGSNQPQHF. The DNA sequence is as follows: TGTGCCAGCTCTCAGGGGAGCAATCAGCCCCAGCATTTT. The sequence is built from TRBV18 and TRBJ1-5; a weak D assignment points to TRBD1 (6 bases agree). The CDR3, cysteine through phenylalanine, is 13 amino acids long. The sequence is cut down to CDR3 DNA, 39 bases in frame from base 1. CDR1 is given as KGHSH and CDR2 as LQKENI, both from the germline V gene. Between the V and J ends, shortened by 6 bases and 1 base respectively, the junction contains 7 bases.